A single sample gave rise to the 15 T cell receptor beta chains below, sequenced in a study of quantifying T cell responses using KT2 cells. Turning to the study itself: Reverse transcription used primers in the TCR alpha and beta constant regions.

A single-stranded UMI oligo with SP2 sequence was ligated to cDNA 3' ends. The first PCR ran 3 to 5 cycles with an equimolar RC1.1 and RC1.2 beta primer mix. One entry per CDR3 protein results from TCRdb running MiXCR on the UMI-ligation and nested PCR reads. Among over 40,000 distinct CDR3 sequences listed, around a tenth were seen once. The specimen sequenced was PBMCs spiked with cells of the T cell clone KT2. The receptors here all came from a human donor.

This clonotype was seen more than once but under ten times. The chain has TRBV15 and TRBJ1-1, with D perhaps matching TRBD1 (6 bases). The V gene lost 2 bases and the J gene lost 4 bases, with 17 bases spanning the gap. CDR1 is LNHNV, CDR2 YYDKDF, per germline (reference sequence). The CDR3 spans 16 residues. CDR3 residues: CATSRNLGGGSTEAFF. In DNA form, the CDR3 reads TGTGCCACCAGCAGAAACCTGGGAGGGGGGTCCACTGAAGCTTTCTTT.

This chain joins TRBV27 and TRBJ2-1, with 10 bases lining up with TRBD1. Germline V gene data show CDR1 as MNHEY and CDR2 as SMNVEV (reference sequence). This CDR3 is 17 amino acids long. After removal of 2 bases from V and 2 bases from J, the junction contained 6 bases not matched to a gene. CDR3 DNA: TGTGCCAGCAGTTTAAGGGCCGGGACAGGGGCCTACAATGAGCAGTTCTTC. This encodes CASSLRAGTGAYNEQFF.

J is TRBJ2-1 and V is TRBV7-8, with 10 nucleotides matching TRBD2. CDR1 and CDR2 (germline): SGHVS, FQNEAQ. J gave up 4 bases and V 2 bases, and 5 bases lay outside the gene matches. The CDR3 has 16 amino acids. CDR3 sequence: CASSLTRSGRYNEQFF. The CDR3 DNA follows: TGTGCCAGCAGCTTAACCCGTAGCGGGAGGTACAATGAGCAGTTCTTC.

The genes are TRBV11-3 and TRBJ1-6; D is uncertain. The CDR3 runs 14 residues. Germline V gene lookup returns CDR1 SGHNT and CDR2 YENEEA. Trimming shortened V by 6 bases and J by 7 bases, and 13 bases separated the two germline ends. CDR3 nucleotides: TGTGCCAGCAGTTCCAGTGGAGGGAATTCACCCCTCCACTTT. This translates into CASSSSGGNSPLHF.

This clonotype was found a few times. The V and J genes are TRBV2 and TRBJ1-5, with D maybe TRBD1 (5 bases). Trimming shortened V by 6 bases and J by 3 bases, and 15 bases separated the two germline ends. The germline V gene encodes CDR1 SNHLY and CDR2 FYNNEI. The length of the CDR3 is 15 residues. CDR3 DNA sequence: TGTGCCAGCAGGAACAGGCCTGGTGACAATCAGCCCCAGCATTTT. Its protein is CASRNRPGDNQPQHF.

The rearrangement uses TRBV5-1 and TRBJ1-1; perhaps TRBD1 as D (6 bases). The germline V gene has CDR1 SGHRS and CDR2 YFSETQ. V lost 3 bases and J lost 5, with 11 bases in between. The CDR3 is 13 amino acids. The CDR3 DNA reads TGCGCCAGCAGCTCAGGGGTAAGGACTGAAGCTTTCTTT. Translating gives CASSSGVRTEAFF.

This clonotype was counted many times. V usage is TRBV21-1 and J usage is TRBJ2-1; TRBD2 is taken as the D call from the table, unchecked against the DNA. TRBV21-1 is marked as a pseudogene. The CDR3 loop spans 14 amino acids. CDR3 sequence reads: CASSPWGPPEMRLF. As DNA, the CDR3 is TGTGCCAGCAGCCCTTGGGGACCTCCCGAGATGAGGCTCTTC.

This clonotype has at least ten counts. The rearrangement joins TRBV20-1 to TRBJ2-7, with D hard to call. The V end was cut by 4 bases, the J end by 3 bases, with 10 bases between. Germline CDR1 is DFQATT and CDR2 is SNEGSKA (reference sequence). The CDR3 length is 12 residues. The CDR3 region has the DNA TGCAGTGCTACACATAGTGGCTACGAGCAGTACTTC. It specifies CSATHSGYEQYF.

The V gene is TRBV29-1, the J gene TRBJ1-1, with D unclear. The germline gives CDR1 SQVTM, CDR2 ANQGSEA. This CDR3 has 12 residues. V lost 7 bases, J lost 1 base, and 10 bases lay in between. DNA of the CDR3: TGCAGCGGTTCAGAAGGGAACACTGAAGCTTTCTTT. Residues: CSGSEGNTEAFF.

This clonotype has a handful of counts. The rearrangement uses TRBV29-1 and TRBJ2-6; 9 nucleotides align to TRBD2. The CDR3 contains 17 residues. Trimming at V came to 4 bases and at J to 4 bases, leaving 11 bases not matched to a gene. CDR1 is SQVTM and CDR2 is ANQGSEA in the germline V gene. CDR3 nucleotide sequence: TGCAGCGTTGGTGTTGCGGGGGGGCCGGCGGGGGCCAACGTCCTGACTTTC. Its translation: CSVGVAGGPAGANVLTF.

This clonotype was seen many times. The chain is built from TRBV6-5 and TRBJ2-7, with D perhaps TRBD2 (6 bases). Germline CDR1 reads MNHEY; CDR2 reads SVGAGI. Trimming left V 1 base short and J 3 bases short, with 13 bases between. The CDR3 sequence is 15 residues long. The CDR3 loop reads CASSYWGEEVYEQYF. CDR3 sequence (DNA): TGTGCCAGCAGTTACTGGGGGGAAGAGGTCTACGAGCAGTACTTC.

This clonotype has a count of ten or more. The chain combines TRBV5-1 with TRBJ2-4; maybe TRBD2 (6 bases). CDR1 SGHRS and CDR2 YFSETQ come from the germline V gene. This CDR3 contains 13 residues. Between the trimmed V and J ends, which lost 5 bases and 1 base, there was a span of 7 bases. CDR3 in amino acids: CASSRGAKNIQYF. The CDR3 DNA sequence: TGCGCCAGCAGTCGGGGGGCCAAAAACATTCAGTACTTC.

This clonotype occurred a few times. The V and J genes are TRBV7-9 and TRBJ2-3; TRBD1 or TRBD2 may be the D gene (5 bases each). The V end was cut by 5 bases, the J end by 5 bases, with 20 bases between. CDR1 is SEHNR, CDR2 FQNEAQ, per germline (reference sequence). There are 16 residues in the CDR3. The CDR3 nucleotides read TGTGCCAGCAGCCTGAGCAGGGACCCCATAGTAGATACGCAGTATTTT. Translated, it gives CASSLSRDPIVDTQYF.

Here the CDR3 reads CASSITLTGAANTEAFF. CDR3 nucleotides: TGTGCCAGTAGTATTACCCTGACAGGGGCGGCGAACACTGAAGCTTTCTTT. The chain employs TRBV19 and TRBJ1-1, with 8 bases identical to TRBD1. The trim removed 3 bases at V and 1 base at J, leaving 10 bases unmatched. Germline CDR1 is LNHDA and CDR2 is SQIVND (reference sequence). The CDR3 is 17 amino acids.

The chain links TRBV4-1 to TRBJ2-2; TRBD1 matches at 9 bases. Germline values: CDR1 MGHRA, CDR2 YSYEKL. The ends lost 0 bases at V and 6 bases at J; junction bases unmatched: 11. This CDR3 contains 18 residues. The CDR3 reads CASSQDLVGGTGPGELFF. The CDR3, as DNA: TGCGCCAGCAGCCAAGATTTGGTTGGAGGGACAGGGCCCGGGGAGCTGTTTTTT.